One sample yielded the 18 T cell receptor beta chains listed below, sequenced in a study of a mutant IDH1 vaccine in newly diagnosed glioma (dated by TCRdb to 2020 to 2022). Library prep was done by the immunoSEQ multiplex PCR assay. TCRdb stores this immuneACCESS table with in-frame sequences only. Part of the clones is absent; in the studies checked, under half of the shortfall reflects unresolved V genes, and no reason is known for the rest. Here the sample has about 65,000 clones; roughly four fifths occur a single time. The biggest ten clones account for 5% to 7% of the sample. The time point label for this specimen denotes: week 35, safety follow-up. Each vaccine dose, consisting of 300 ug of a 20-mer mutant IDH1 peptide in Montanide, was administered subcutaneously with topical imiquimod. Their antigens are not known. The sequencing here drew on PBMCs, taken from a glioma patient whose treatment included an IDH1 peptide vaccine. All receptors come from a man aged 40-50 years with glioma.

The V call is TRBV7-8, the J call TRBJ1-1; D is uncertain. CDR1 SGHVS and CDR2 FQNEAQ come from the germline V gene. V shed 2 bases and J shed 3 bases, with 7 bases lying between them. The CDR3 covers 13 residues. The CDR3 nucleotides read TGTGCCAGCAGCTTAATAGCCTACACTGAAGCTTTCTTT. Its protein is CASSLIAYTEAFF.

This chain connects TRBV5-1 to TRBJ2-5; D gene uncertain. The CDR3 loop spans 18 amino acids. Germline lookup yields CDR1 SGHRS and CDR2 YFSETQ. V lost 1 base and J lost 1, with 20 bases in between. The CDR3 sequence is CASSLRFSWVSFQETQYF. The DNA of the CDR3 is TGCGCCAGCAGCTTGAGGTTTAGCTGGGTTTCTTTCCAAGAGACCCAGTACTTC.

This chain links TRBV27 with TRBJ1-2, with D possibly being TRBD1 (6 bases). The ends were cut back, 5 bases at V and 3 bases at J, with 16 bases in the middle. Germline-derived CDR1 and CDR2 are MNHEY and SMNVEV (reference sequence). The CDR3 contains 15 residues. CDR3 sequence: CASSLLGGADYGYTF. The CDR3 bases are TGTGCCAGCAGTCTCCTCGGGGGGGCGGACTATGGCTACACCTTC.

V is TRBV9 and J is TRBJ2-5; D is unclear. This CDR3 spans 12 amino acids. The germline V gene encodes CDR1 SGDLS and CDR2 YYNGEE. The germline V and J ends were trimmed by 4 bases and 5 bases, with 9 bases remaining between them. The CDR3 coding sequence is TGTGCCAGCAGCAAAGATTGGGAGACCCAGTACTTC. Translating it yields CASSKDWETQYF.

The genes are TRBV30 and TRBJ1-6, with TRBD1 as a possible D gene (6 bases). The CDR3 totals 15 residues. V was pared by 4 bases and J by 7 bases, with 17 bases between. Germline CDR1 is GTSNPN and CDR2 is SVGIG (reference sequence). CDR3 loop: CAWKRPGTKNSPLHF. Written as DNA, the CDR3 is TGTGCCTGGAAACGACCGGGGACAAAGAATTCACCCCTCCACTTT. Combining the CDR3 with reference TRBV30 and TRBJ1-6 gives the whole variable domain SQTIHQWPATLVQPVGSPLSLECTVEGTSNPNLYWYRQAAGRGLQLLFYSVGIGQISSEVPQNLSASRPQDRQFILSSKKLLLSDSGFYLCAWKRPGTKNSPLHFGNGTRLTVT.

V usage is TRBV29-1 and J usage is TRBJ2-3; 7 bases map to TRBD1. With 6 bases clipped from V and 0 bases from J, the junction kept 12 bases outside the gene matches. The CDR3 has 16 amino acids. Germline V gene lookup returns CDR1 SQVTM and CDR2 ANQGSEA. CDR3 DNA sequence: TGCAGCGTCGCCGGGACAGCAGAAACTAGCACAGATACGCAGTATTTT. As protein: CSVAGTAETSTDTQYF.

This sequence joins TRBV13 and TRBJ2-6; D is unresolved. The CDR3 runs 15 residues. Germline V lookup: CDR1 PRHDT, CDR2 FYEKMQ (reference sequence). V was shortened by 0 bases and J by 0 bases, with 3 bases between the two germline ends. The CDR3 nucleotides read TGTGCCAGCAGCTTAGGCAGCTCTGGGGCCAACGTCCTGACTTTC. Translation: CASSLGSSGANVLTF.

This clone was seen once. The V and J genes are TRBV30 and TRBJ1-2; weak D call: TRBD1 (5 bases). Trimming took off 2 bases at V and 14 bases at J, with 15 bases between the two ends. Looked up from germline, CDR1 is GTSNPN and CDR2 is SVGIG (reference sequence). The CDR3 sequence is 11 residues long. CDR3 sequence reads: CAWSPGAVLTF. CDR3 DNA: TGTGCCTGGAGTCCTGGGGCAGTTTTGACCTTC.

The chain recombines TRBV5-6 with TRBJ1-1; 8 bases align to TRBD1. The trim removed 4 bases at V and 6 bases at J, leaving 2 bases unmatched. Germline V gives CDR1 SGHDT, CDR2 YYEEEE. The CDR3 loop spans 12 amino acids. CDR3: CASSRTGSEAFF. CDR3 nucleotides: TGTGCCAGCAGCCGGACAGGGTCTGAAGCTTTCTTT. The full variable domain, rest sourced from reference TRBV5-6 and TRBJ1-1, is DAGVTQSPTHLIKTRGQQVTLRCSPKSGHDTVSWYQQALGQGPQFIFQYYEEEERQRGNFPDRFSGHQFPNYSSELNVNALLLGDSALYLCASSRTGSEAFFGQGTRLTVV.

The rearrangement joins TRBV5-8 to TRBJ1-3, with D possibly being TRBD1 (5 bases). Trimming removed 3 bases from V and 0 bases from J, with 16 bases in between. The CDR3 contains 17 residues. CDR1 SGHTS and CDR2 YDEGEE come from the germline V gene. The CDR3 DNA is TGTGCCAGCAGCTACCCAGGGACTGACCTCTCTGGAAACACCATATATTTT. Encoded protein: CASSYPGTDLSGNTIYF.

CDR3 nucleotides: TGTGCCAGCAGTCCCCTCCCCACCGGGGAGCTGTTTTTT. Protein product: CASSPLPTGELFF. The V and J genes are TRBV28 and TRBJ2-2, with D hard to call. V lost 5 bases and J lost 4, with 8 bases in between. Germline CDR1 is MDHEN and CDR2 is SYDVKM. The CDR3 sequence is 13 residues long.

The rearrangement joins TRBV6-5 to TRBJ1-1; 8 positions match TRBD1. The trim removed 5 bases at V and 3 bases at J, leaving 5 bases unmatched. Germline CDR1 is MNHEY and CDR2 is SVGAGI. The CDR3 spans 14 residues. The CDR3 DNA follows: TGTGCCAGCAGTATGGACAGGGTGGACACTGAAGCTTTCTTT. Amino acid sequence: CASSMDRVDTEAFF.

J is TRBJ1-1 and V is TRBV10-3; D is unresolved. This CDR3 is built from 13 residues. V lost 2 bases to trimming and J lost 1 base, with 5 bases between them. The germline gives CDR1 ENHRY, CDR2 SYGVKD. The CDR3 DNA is TGTGCCATCAGTGAGCCTTGGAACACTGAAGCTTTCTTT. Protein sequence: CAISEPWNTEAFF.

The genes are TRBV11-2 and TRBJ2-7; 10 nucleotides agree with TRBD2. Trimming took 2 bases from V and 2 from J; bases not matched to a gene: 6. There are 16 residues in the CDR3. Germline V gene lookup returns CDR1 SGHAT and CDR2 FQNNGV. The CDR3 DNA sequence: TGTGCCAGCAGCTTAAGGGCTAGCGGGGGCGCCTACGAGCAGTACTTC. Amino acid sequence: CASSLRASGGAYEQYF. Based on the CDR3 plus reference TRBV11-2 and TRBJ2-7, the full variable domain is EAGVAQSPRYKIIEKRQSVAFWCNPISGHATLYWYQQILGQGPKLLIQFQNNGVVDDSQLPKDRFSAERLKGVDSTLKIQPAKLEDSAVYLCASSLRASGGAYEQYFGPGTRLTVT.

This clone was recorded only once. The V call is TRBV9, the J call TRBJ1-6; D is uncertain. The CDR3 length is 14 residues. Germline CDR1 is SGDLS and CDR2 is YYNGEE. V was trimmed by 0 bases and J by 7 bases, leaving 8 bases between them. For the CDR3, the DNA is TGTGCCAGCAGCGTAGGGGCCATAAATTCACCCCTCCACTTT. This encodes CASSVGAINSPLHF.

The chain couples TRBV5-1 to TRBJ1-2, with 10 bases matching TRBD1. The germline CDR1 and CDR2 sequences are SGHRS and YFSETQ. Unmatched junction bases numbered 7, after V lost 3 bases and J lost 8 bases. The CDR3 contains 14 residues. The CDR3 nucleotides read TGCGCCAGCAGCTACGGGACAGGGGAGGACGGCTACACCTTC. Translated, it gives CASSYGTGEDGYTF.

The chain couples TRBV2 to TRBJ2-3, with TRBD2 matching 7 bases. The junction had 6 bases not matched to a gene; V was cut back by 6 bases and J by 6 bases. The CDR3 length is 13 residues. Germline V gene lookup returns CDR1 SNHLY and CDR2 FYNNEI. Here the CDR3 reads CASSSSGLDTQYF. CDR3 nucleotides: TGTGCCAGCAGCTCTAGCGGATTGGATACGCAGTATTTT.

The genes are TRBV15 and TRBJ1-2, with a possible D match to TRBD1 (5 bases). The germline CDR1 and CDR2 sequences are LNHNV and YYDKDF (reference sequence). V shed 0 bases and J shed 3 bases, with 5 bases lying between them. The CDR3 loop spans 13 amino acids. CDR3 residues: CATSRETDYGYTF. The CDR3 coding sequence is TGTGCCACCAGCAGAGAGACAGACTATGGCTACACCTTC.